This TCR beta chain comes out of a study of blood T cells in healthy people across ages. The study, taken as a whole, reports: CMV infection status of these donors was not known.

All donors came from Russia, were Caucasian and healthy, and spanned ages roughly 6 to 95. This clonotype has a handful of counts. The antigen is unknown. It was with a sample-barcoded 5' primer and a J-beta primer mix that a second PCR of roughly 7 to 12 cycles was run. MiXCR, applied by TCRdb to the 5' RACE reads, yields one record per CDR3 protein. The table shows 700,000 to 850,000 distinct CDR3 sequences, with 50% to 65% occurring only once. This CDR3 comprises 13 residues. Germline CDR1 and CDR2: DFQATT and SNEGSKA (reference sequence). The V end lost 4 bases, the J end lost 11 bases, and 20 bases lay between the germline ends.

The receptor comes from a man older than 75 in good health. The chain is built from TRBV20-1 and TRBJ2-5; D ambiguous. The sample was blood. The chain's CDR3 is CSAKTVIRNEQYF. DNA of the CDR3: TGCAGTGCTAAAACAGTCATCCGCAATGAGCAGTACTTC.